The 2 T cell receptor beta chains below were found in one sample sequenced in a study of human T cells and chemical hapten exposure. Time point here: pre-sensitization, week 0. The treatment denotes: therapeutic diphenylcyclopropenone sensitization with weekly scalp DPC. TCRdb called the RACE reads again in MiXCR, with one record for every CDR3 protein. The sample holds fewer than 300,000 distinct CDR3 sequences; roughly 7.4% are singletons and the top ten take more than 0.95%. Sequencing was performed on whole blood, taken in connection with sensitization to the hapten diphenylcyclopropenone (DPC). The receptors shown here come from a man aged 18-30 years with alopecia areata. Some clones in this sample may be carry-over from other donors' samples.

This clonotype was counted only a few times. The chain employs TRBV27 and TRBJ2-7, with TRBD1 matching 9 bases. The CDR3 covers 15 residues. The trim removed 2 bases at V and 3 bases at J, leaving 5 bases unmatched. Germline loops: CDR1 MNHEY, CDR2 SMNVEV (reference sequence). Here the CDR3 reads CASSLRGTGIYEQYF. The CDR3 nucleotides read TGTGCCAGCAGTTTACGTGGGACAGGGATCTACGAGCAGTACTTC.

This clonotype was observed a handful of times. The chain couples TRBV7-2 to TRBJ1-6; D gene unclear. V lost 4 bases, J lost 7 bases, and 8 bases lay in between. Germline V gene lookup returns CDR1 SGHTA and CDR2 FQGNSA. The CDR3 is made up of 13 amino acids. DNA of the CDR3: TGTGCCAGCAGCTGGCCCGTAAATTCACCCCTCCACTTT. This gives the protein CASSWPVNSPLHF. Complete variable domain (other parts from reference TRBV7-2 and TRBJ1-6): GAGVSQSPSNKVTEKGKDVELRCDPISGHTALYWYRQSLGQGLEFLIYFQGNSAPDKSGLPSDRFSAERTGGSVSTLTIQRTQQEDSAVYLCASSWPVNSPLHFGNGTRLTVT.